These 5 T cell receptor beta chains originate from one sample sequenced in a study of T-cell reconstitution after alpha-beta-depleted transplantation in children. Preparation of the TCRbeta library involved a method that used unique molecular identifiers. TCRdb redid the calling of the PCR reads with MiXCR, one entry per CDR3 protein. The table lists approximately 500,000 distinct CDR3 sequences, roughly a tenth of them singletons. The sequencing used PBMCs, collected before TCRalphabeta/CD19-depleted stem cell transplant. These receptors were collected from a child aged 2 to 10 with inherited bone marrow failure, due to receive a stem cell transplant.

This clonotype was observed many times. The chain has TRBV6-1 and TRBJ2-2; D is undetermined. Germline CDR1 MNHNS, CDR2 SASEGT. The CDR3 sequence is 14 residues long. Between the trimmed V and J ends, which lost 7 bases and 6 bases, there was a span of 15 bases. The CDR3 DNA is TGTGCCAGCAAGGCCCGGGTTGGGGCCGGGGAGCTGTTTTTT. This translates into CASKARVGAGELFF.

With regard to this clonotype: A read error may explain this, as a much larger clone is one base away. J is TRBJ2-5 and V is TRBV4-3, with D unclear. Germline V gene sequence: CDR1 LGHNA, CDR2 YSLEER. The length of the CDR3 is 14 residues. The CDR3 loop reads CASSQETTQETKYF. The CDR3 bases are TGCGCCAGCAGCCAAGAGACAACTCAAGAGACCAAGTACTTC.

This clonotype was observed a handful of times. Written as DNA, the CDR3 is TGTGCCAGCAGTTTAGACGGCGGGAGGTCCCCCTCCTACAATGAGCAGTTCTTC. Translated, it gives CASSLDGGRSPSYNEQFF. This sequence joins TRBV12-3 or TRBV12-4 and TRBJ2-1; the match to TRBD2 covers 8 bases. The CDR3 is 18 residues long. Trimming cost V 1 base and J 0 bases; bases outside gene matches: 8.

In this sample, this clonotype turned up many times. The J gene is TRBJ2-3, the V gene TRBV27; TRBD2 matches 16 bases. After removal of 4 bases from V and 5 bases from J, the junction contained 12 bases not matched to a gene. Germline V CDR1 and CDR2: MNHEY, SMNVEV (reference sequence). The CDR3 runs to 19 residues. For the CDR3, the DNA is TGTGCCAGCAGTTCTTATTTCGGGACTAGCGGGAGGGCCCGAGATACGCAGTATTTT. Protein product: CASSSYFGTSGRARDTQYF.

This clonotype has a count of ten or more. This chain connects TRBV12-3 or TRBV12-4 to TRBJ2-2; maybe TRBD2 (5 bases). Trimming cost V 3 bases and J 14 bases, with 16 bases left between them. The CDR3 has 13 amino acids. The CDR3 region has the DNA TGTGCCAGCAGTTTGGGCGGGCGACCGTCACTGTTTTTT. This gives the protein CASSLGGRPSLFF.